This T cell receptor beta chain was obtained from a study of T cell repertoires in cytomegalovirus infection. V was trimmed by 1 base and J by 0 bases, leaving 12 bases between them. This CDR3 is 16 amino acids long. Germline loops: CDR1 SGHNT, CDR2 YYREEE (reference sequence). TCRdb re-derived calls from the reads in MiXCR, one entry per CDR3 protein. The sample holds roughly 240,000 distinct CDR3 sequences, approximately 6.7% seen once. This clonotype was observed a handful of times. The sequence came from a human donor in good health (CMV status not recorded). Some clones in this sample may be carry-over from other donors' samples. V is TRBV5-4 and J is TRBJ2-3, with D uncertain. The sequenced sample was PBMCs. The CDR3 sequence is CASSLRSPPSTDTQYF. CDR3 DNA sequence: TGTGCCAGCAGCTTGCGTAGTCCCCCTAGCACAGATACGCAGTATTTT.